This T cell receptor beta chain was sequenced for a study of cytomegalovirus exposure and HLA in healthy donors. Findings and caveats of the study: Reports described diagnosis of cytomegalovirus status by the classifier as highly specific and sensitive.

As regards this clone: What it binds is not known.

PCR employed 60 Vbeta and 13 Jbeta primers. Per the study methods: In a later analysis, about 11 million of 65 million to 80 million unique beta chains occurred in at least two donors. The repertoire was sequenced with immunoSEQ multiplex PCR; TCRdb's copy has only in-frame clones and lacks some. Clone size and the V and J calls come from that table; the DNA yielded D and trimming. The sample consists of approximately 190,000 clones, around 73% of them appearing once. Input material: PBMCs. This TCR came from a woman between 25 and 40 years old in good health and CMV-seropositive.

CDR3 DNA sequence: TGTGCCAGCAGCTTGAAAGCCGACACAGATACGCAGTATTTT. Residues: CASSLKADTDTQYF. The V and J genes are TRBV5-4 and TRBJ2-3; D not resolved. Trimming took off 1 base at V and 2 bases at J, with 8 bases between the two ends. Germline V gene lookup returns CDR1 SGHNT and CDR2 YYREEE (reference sequence). The CDR3 runs to 14 residues.